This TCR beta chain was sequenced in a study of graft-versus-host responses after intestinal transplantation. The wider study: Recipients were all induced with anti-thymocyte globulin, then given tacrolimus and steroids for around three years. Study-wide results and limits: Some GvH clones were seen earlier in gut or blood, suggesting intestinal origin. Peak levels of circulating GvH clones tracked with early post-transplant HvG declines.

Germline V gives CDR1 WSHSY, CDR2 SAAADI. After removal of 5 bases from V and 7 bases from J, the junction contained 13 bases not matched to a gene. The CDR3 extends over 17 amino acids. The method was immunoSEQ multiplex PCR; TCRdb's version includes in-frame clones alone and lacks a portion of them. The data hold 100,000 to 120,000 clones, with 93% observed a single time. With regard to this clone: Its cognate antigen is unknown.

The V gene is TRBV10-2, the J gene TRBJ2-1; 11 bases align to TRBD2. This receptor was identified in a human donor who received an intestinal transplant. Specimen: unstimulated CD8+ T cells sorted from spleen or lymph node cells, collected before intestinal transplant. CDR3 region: CASSWLAGGYGTNEQFF. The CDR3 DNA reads TGCGCCAGCAGTTGGCTAGCGGGAGGCTATGGGACGAATGAGCAGTTCTTC.